Below, 24 T cell receptor beta chains from the same sample are listed, as sequenced in a study of T cells expressing NK-cell markers. TCRdb re-called the 5' RACE reads and gives one entry per CDR3 protein, without DNA. Its table lists about 21,000 distinct CDR3 sequences. Sequences were obtained from blood T cells: a sorted CD56 or NKG2C T cell subset, CD4+ or CD8+ T cells, or bulk PBMC T cells (not recorded which). The source is a man aged 18 to 70 in good health.

The genes are TRBV27 and TRBJ2-7; TCRdb selects TRBD1, and the lack of DNA leaves this call unchecked. Germline CDR1 is MNHEY and CDR2 is SMNVEV (reference sequence). This CDR3 comprises 12 residues. CDR3 region: CASMDPGQEQYF.

V is TRBV5-1 and J is TRBJ2-7; TCRdb reports TRBD1, a call that lacks DNA to check it against. Per the germline V gene, CDR1 is SGHRS and CDR2 is YFSETQ. This CDR3 has 12 amino acids. CDR3 in amino acids: CASSSGTDNQYF. The variable domain in full, with the rest retrieved from reference TRBV5-1 and TRBJ2-7, is KAGVTQTPRYLIKTRGQQVTLSCSPISGHRSVSWYQQTPGQGLQFLFEYFSETQRNKGNFPGRFSGRQFSNSRSEMNVSTLELGDSALYLCASSSGTDNQYFGPGTRLTVT.

The V gene is TRBV7-2, the J gene TRBJ1-3; TCRdb picks TRBD1, but there is no DNA to check that call. Looked up from germline, CDR1 is SGHTA and CDR2 is FQGNSA. This CDR3 has 15 amino acids. The CDR3 spells CASSLAQGGGNTIYF.

J is TRBJ2-5 and V is TRBV29-1; TCRdb returns TRBD2, unconfirmable since there is no DNA. The CDR3 runs 15 residues. Germline lookup yields CDR1 SQVTM and CDR2 ANQGSEA. CDR3 in amino acids: CSVDRERGAGETQYF.

The V gene is TRBV13, the J gene TRBJ2-3. This CDR3 spans 13 amino acids. Germline CDR1 reads PRHDT; CDR2 reads FYEKMQ (reference sequence). CDR3 protein: CASSFTGVDTQYF.

The chain employs TRBV12-3 or TRBV12-4 and TRBJ1-5. The CDR3 consists of 16 residues. CDR3 loop: CASSPPGEGLNQPQHF.

V usage is TRBV2 and J usage is TRBJ1-2. The V gene's germline CDR1 is SNHLY and CDR2 FYNNEI. The CDR3 covers 14 residues. CDR3 amino acids: CASSVLSSNYGYTF.

CDR3 amino acids: CASSQAYGVLAKNIQYF. The chain combines TRBV4-3 with TRBJ2-4. CDR1 LGHNA and CDR2 YSLEER come from the germline V gene. This CDR3 has 17 amino acids.

The CDR3 reads CASSLAPGGTDTQYF. The rearrangement links TRBV12-3 or TRBV12-4 to TRBJ2-3; TCRdb calls TRBD2, which cannot be checked without DNA. The CDR3 has 15 amino acids.

The CDR3 sequence: CAWSVGVLAGGYNEQFF. The rearrangement links TRBV30 to TRBJ2-1; TCRdb's assignment of TRBD2 cannot be checked, as there is no DNA. Germline loops: CDR1 GTSNPN, CDR2 SVGIG (reference sequence). The CDR3 is 17 amino acids.

V gene TRBV29-1 combines with J gene TRBJ2-2. This CDR3 spans 14 amino acids. Germline lookup yields CDR1 SQVTM and CDR2 ANQGSEA. CDR3 in amino acids: CSVAVAAKAGELFF.

The genes are TRBV18 and TRBJ2-7; TCRdb proposes TRBD1, but this gene call is untestable without DNA. The CDR3 has 15 amino acids. Germline values: CDR1 KGHSH, CDR2 LQKENI. The CDR3 loop is CASSPRQGFSYEQYF. Complete variable domain (other parts from reference TRBV18 and TRBJ2-7): NAGVMQNPRHLVRRRGQEARLRCSPMKGHSHVYWYRQLPEEGLKFMVYLQKENIIDESGMPKERFSAEFPKEGPSILRIQQVVRGDSAAYFCASSPRQGFSYEQYFGPGTRLTVT.

This chain joins TRBV11-2 and TRBJ2-1; TCRdb outputs TRBD2, but without DNA this stays unchecked. CDR1 and CDR2 (germline): SGHAT, FQNNGV. This CDR3 region has 13 residues. Here the CDR3 reads CATSLLGRDEQFF.

The rearrangement joins TRBV19 to TRBJ2-1; TCRdb outputs TRBD1, but without DNA this stays unchecked. Germline assignment: CDR1 LNHDA and CDR2 SQIVND (reference sequence). The CDR3 is 15 amino acids. CDR3 sequence reads: CASTGNSGRYNEQFF.

This chain connects TRBV7-2 to TRBJ1-2; TCRdb selects TRBD1, and the lack of DNA leaves this call unchecked. CDR1 SGHTA and CDR2 FQGNSA come from the germline V gene. CDR3 size: 14 residues. This CDR3 is CASSYGTGIYGYTF.

V and J are TRBV27 and TRBJ1-5; TCRdb's D gene call, TRBD1, goes unchecked for lack of DNA. Looked up from germline, CDR1 is MNHEY and CDR2 is SMNVEV (reference sequence). The CDR3 sequence is 12 residues long. The CDR3 region is CASGRGVGPQHF.

The rearrangement links TRBV9 to TRBJ1-1; TCRdb gives TRBD1 as the D gene, but with no DNA this cannot be confirmed. The CDR3 sequence is 15 residues long. Germline V gene lookup returns CDR1 SGDLS and CDR2 YYNGEE. The CDR3 spells CASSVSPGQGAEAFF.

The chain links TRBV19 to TRBJ2-1; TCRdb selects TRBD2, and the lack of DNA leaves this call unchecked. Germline V gene data show CDR1 as LNHDA and CDR2 as SQIVND (reference sequence). This CDR3 has 14 residues. The CDR3 is CASSIGTSPNEQFF. The variable domain in full, completed from reference TRBV19 and TRBJ2-1, reads DGGITQSPKYLFRKEGQNVTLSCEQNLNHDAMYWYRQDPGQGLRLIYYSQIVNDFQKGDIAEGYSVSREKKESFPLTVTSAQKNPTAFYLCASSIGTSPNEQFFGPGTRLTVL.

This chain joins TRBV4-2 and TRBJ2-2; absent DNA, TCRdb's TRBD1 call cannot be checked. Germline values: CDR1 LGHNA, CDR2 YNFKEQ. The CDR3 covers 14 residues. This chain's CDR3 is CASSQVGPPGELFF.

The chain employs TRBV29-1 and TRBJ2-7; without DNA, the TCRdb call of TRBD1 cannot be checked. Germline loops: CDR1 SQVTM, CDR2 ANQGSEA. The CDR3 spans 12 residues. The CDR3 here is CSVADRVAEQYF.

The rearrangement uses TRBV18 and TRBJ2-5. The CDR3 covers 14 residues. Germline V gene data show CDR1 as KGHSH and CDR2 as LQKENI. The CDR3 spells CASSPQGGKETQYF. The full variable domain, with the rest looked up from reference TRBV18 and TRBJ2-5, is NAGVMQNPRHLVRRRGQEARLRCSPMKGHSHVYWYRQLPEEGLKFMVYLQKENIIDESGMPKERFSAEFPKEGPSILRIQQVVRGDSAAYFCASSPQGGKETQYFGPGTRLLVL.

The CDR3 region is CASSRRDRANPPLHF. This sequence joins TRBV3-1 and TRBJ1-6; TCRdb designates TRBD1, a call that cannot be tested without DNA. CDR3 size: 15 residues. Per the germline V gene, CDR1 is LGHDT and CDR2 is YNNKEL (reference sequence).

The rearrangement joins TRBV7-7 to TRBJ2-5; absent DNA, TCRdb's TRBD1 call cannot be checked. The CDR3 consists of 15 residues. The germline gives CDR1 SSHAT, CDR2 FNYEAQ (reference sequence). The CDR3 loop reads CASSSGRQGKETQYF. The full variable domain, its missing parts supplied by reference TRBV7-7 and TRBJ2-5, is GAGVSQSPRYKVTKRGQDVTLRCDPISSHATLYWYQQALGQGPEFLTYFNYEAQPDKSGLPSDRFSAERPEGSISTLTIQRTEQRDSAMYRCASSSGRQGKETQYFGPGTRLLVL.

The chain carries TRBV18 and TRBJ2-1; there is no DNA to check the TCRdb D call of TRBD2. Germline values: CDR1 KGHSH, CDR2 LQKENI. This CDR3 spans 15 amino acids. The CDR3 here is CASSPFTSGPNEQFF.